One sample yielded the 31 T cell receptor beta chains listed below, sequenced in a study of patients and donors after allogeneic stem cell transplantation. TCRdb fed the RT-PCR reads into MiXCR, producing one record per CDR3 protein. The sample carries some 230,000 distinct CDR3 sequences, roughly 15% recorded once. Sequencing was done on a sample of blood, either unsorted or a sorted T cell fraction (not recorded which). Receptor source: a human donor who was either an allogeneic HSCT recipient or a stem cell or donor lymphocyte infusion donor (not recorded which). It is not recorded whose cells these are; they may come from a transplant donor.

The CDR3 nucleotides are TGTGCCAGCAGCCCTCAGGGGGGTCCTAACTATGGCTACACCTTC. Encoded protein: CASSPQGGPNYGYTF. The chain employs TRBV7-9 and TRBJ1-2; 7 bases agree with TRBD1. The CDR3 runs to 15 residues. Germline V gene data show CDR1 as SEHNR and CDR2 as FQNEAQ (reference sequence). The ends lost 5 bases at V and 0 bases at J; junction bases unmatched: 6. Full variable domain (remainder filled in from reference TRBV7-9 and TRBJ1-2): DTGVSQNPRHKITKRGQNVTFRCDPISEHNRLYWYRQTLGQGPEFLTYFQNEAQLEKSRLLSDRFSAERPKGSFSTLEIQRTEQGDSAMYLCASSPQGGPNYGYTFGSGTRLTVV.

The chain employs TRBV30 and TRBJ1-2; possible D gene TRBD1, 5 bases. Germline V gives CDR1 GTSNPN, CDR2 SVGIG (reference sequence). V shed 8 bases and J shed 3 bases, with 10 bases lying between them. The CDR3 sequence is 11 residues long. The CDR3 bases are TGTGCCCACAGGTTGGACTATGGCTACACCTTC. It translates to CAHRLDYGYTF.

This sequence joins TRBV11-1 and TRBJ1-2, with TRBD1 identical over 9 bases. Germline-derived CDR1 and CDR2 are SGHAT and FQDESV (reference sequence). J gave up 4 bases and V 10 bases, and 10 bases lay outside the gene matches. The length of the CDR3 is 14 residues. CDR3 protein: CAIPSGQGSYGYTF. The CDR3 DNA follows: TGTGCCATACCCTCGGGACAGGGAAGCTATGGCTACACCTTC. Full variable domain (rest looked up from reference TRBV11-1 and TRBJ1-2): EAEVAQSPRYKITEKSQAVAFWCDPISGHATLYWYRQILGQGPELLVQFQDESVVDDSQLPKDRFSAERLKGVDSTLKIQPAELGDSAMYLCAIPSGQGSYGYTFGSGTRLTVV.

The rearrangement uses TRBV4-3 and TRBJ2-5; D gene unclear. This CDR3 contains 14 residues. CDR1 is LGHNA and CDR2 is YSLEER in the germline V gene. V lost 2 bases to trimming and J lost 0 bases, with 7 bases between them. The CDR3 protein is CASSQTEYQETQYF. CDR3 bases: TGCGCCAGCAGCCAAACAGAGTACCAAGAGACCCAGTACTTC.

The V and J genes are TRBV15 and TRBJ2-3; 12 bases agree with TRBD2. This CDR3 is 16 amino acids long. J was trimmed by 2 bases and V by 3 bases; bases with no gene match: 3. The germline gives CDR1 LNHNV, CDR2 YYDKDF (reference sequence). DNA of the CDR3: TGTGCCACCAGCAGGAGACTAGCGGGAGACACAGATACGCAGTATTTT. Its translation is CATSRRLAGDTDTQYF.

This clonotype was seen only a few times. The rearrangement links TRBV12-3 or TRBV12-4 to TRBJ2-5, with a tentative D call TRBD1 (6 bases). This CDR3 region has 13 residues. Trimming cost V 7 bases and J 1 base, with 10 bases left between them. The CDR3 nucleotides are TGTGCCAGCACAGGGACAACCCAAGAGACCCAGTACTTC. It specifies CASTGTTQETQYF.

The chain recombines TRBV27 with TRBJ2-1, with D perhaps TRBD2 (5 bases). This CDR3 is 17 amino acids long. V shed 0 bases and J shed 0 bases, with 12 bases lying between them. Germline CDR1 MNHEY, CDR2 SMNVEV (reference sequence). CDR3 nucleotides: TGTGCCAGCAGTTTATCGCGGGCAGGCTACTCCTACAATGAGCAGTTCTTC. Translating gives CASSLSRAGYSYNEQFF.

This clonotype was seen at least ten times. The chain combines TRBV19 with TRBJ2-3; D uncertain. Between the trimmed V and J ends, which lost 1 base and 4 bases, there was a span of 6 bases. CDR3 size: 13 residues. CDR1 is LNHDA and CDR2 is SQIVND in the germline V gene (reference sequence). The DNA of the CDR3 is TGTGCCAGTAGTATAGCCAACTCAGATACGCAGTATTTT. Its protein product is CASSIANSDTQYF.

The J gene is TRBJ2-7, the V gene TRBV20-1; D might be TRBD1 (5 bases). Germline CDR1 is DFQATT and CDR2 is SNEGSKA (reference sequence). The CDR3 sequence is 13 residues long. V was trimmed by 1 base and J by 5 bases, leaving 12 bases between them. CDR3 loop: CSARVVGVDEQYF. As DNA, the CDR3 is TGCAGTGCTAGAGTCGTAGGGGTCGACGAGCAGTACTTC.

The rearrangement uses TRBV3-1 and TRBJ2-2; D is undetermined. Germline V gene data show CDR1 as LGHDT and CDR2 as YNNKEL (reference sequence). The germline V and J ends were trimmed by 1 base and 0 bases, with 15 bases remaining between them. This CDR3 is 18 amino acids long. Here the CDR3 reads CASSQGMGDRPNTGELFF. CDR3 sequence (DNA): TGTGCCAGCAGCCAAGGAATGGGCGACCGACCGAACACCGGGGAGCTGTTTTTT.

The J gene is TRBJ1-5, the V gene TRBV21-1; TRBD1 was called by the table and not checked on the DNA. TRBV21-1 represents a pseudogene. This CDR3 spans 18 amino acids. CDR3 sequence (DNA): TGTGCCAGCACCTACAGGTTTTGTGGGGACCTTAGCAATCAGCCCCAGCATTTT. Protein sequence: CASTYRFCGDLSNQPQHF.

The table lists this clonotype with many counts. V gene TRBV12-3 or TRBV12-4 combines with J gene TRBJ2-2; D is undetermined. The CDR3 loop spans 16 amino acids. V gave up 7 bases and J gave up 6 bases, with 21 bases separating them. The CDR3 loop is CASKRSGIHKAGELFF. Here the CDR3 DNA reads TGTGCCAGCAAAAGGTCCGGTATACACAAGGCCGGGGAGCTGTTTTTT.

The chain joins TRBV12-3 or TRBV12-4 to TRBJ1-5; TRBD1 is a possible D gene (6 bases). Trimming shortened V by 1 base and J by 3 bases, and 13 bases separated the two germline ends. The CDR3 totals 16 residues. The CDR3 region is CASSLGGGAYNQPQHF. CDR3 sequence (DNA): TGTGCCAGCAGTTTAGGGGGGGGCGCGTACAATCAGCCCCAGCATTTT.

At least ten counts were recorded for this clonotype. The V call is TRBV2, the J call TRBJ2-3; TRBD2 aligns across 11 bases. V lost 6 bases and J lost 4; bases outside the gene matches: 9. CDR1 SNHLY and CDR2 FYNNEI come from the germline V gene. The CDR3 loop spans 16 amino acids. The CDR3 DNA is TGTGCCAGCAGCCTGAATAGCGGGGGGGCGTCAGATACGCAGTATTTT. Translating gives CASSLNSGGASDTQYF.

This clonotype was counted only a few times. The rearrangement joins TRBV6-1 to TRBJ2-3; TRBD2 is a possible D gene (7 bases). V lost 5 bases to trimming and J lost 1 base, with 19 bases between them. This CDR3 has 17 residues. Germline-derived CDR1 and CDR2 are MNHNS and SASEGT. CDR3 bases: TGTGCCAGCAGTCCTCCTGGGGGGGGCCTTGGCACAGATACGCAGTATTTT. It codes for CASSPPGGGLGTDTQYF.

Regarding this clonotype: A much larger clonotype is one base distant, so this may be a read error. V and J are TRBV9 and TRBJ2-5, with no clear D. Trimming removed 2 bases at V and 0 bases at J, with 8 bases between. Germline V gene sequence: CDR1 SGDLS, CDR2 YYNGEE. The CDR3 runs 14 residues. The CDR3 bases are TGTGCCAGCAGCGTCGATTTGTACCAAGAGACCCAGTACTTC. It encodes CASSVDLYQETQYF.

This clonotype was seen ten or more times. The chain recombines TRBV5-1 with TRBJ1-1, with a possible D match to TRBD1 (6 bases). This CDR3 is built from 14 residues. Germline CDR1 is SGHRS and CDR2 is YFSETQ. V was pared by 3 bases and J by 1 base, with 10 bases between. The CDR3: CASSWDIQNTEAFF. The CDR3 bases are TGCGCCAGCAGCTGGGACATTCAGAACACTGAAGCTTTCTTT.

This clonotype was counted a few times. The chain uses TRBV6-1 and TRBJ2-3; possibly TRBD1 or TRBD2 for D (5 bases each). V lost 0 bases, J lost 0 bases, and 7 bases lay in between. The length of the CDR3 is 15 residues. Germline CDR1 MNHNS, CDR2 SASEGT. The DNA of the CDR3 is TGTGCCAGCAGTGAAGCTGGGGGTAGCACAGATACGCAGTATTTT. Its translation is CASSEAGGSTDTQYF.

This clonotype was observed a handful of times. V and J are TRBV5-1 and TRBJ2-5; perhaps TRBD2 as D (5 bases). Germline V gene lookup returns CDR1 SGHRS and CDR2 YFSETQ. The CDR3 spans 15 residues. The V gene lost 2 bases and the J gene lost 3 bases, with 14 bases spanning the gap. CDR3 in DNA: TGCGCCAGCAGCTTAAGTCCGAGGGCCAAAGAGACCCAGTACTTC. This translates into CASSLSPRAKETQYF.

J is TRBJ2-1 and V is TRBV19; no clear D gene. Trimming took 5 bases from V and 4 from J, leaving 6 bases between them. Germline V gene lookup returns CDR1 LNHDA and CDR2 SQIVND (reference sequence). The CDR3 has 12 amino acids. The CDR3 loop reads CASSHAYNEQFF. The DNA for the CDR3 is TGTGCCAGTAGTCACGCTTACAATGAGCAGTTCTTC.

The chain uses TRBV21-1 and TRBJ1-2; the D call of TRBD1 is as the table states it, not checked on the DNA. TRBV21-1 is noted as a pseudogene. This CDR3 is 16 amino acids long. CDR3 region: CASSKARRQGLYGYTF. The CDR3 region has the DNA TGTGCCAGCAGCAAAGCCAGAAGACAGGGCCTATATGGCTACACCTTC.

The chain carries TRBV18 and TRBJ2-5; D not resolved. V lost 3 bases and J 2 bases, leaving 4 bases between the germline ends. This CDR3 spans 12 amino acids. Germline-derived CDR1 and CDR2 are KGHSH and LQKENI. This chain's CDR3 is CASSPIQETQYF. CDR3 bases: TGTGCCAGCTCACCGATACAAGAGACCCAGTACTTC.

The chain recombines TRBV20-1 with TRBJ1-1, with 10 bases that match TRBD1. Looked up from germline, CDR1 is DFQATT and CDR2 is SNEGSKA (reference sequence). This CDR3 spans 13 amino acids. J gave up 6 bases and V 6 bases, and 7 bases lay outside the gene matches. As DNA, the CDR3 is TGCAGTGCGCGTGGGACAGGGGCTTCTGAAGCTTTCTTT. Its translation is CSARGTGASEAFF.

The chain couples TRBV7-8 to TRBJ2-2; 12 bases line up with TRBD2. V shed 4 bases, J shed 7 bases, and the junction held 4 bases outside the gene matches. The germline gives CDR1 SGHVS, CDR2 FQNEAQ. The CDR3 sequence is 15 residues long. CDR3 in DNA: TGTGCCAGCAGCTCGCTAGCGGGAGGGGGCGGGGAGCTGTTTTTT. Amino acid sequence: CASSSLAGGGGELFF.

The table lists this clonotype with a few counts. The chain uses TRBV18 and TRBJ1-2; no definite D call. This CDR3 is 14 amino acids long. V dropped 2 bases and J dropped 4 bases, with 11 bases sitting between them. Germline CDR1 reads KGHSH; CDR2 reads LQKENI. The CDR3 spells CASSPGSAGYGYTF. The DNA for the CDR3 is TGTGCCAGCTCACCAGGCAGCGCCGGCTATGGCTACACCTTC.

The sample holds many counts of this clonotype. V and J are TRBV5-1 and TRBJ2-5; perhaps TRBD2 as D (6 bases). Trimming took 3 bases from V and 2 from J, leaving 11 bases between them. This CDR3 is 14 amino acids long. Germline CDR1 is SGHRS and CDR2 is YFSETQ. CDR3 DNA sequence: TGCGCCAGCAGCTCGGGACTCCAACAAGAGACCCAGTACTTC. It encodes CASSSGLQQETQYF.

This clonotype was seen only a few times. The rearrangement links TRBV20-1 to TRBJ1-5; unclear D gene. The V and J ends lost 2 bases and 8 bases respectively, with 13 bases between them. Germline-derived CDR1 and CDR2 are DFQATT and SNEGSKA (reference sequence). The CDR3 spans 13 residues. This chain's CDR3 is CSARTGPLKPQHF. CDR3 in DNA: TGCAGTGCTAGAACCGGGCCCCTGAAGCCCCAGCATTTT.

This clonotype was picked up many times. This chain's CDR3 is CASSKSQVYYEQYF. Here the CDR3 DNA reads TGTGCCAGCAGTAAAAGTCAGGTTTACTACGAGCAGTACTTC. The V and J genes are TRBV7-9 and TRBJ2-7, with D uncertain. Germline V gene sequence: CDR1 SEHNR, CDR2 FQNEAQ (reference sequence). The CDR3 is 14 residues long. V lost 6 bases and J lost 3, with 15 bases in between. Full variable domain (outside the CDR3, taken from reference TRBV7-9 and TRBJ2-7): DTGVSQNPRHKITKRGQNVTFRCDPISEHNRLYWYRQTLGQGPEFLTYFQNEAQLEKSRLLSDRFSAERPKGSFSTLEIQRTEQGDSAMYLCASSKSQVYYEQYFGPGTRLTVT.

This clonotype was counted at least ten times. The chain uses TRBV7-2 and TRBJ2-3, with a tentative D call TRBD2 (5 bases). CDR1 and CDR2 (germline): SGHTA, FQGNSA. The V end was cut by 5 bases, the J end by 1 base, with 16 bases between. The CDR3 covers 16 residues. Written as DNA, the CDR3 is TGTGCCAGCAGCCCCCTTCCTAGCCTCGGCACAGATACGCAGTATTTT. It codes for CASSPLPSLGTDTQYF. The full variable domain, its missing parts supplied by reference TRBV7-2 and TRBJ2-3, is GAGVSQSPSNKVTEKGKDVELRCDPISGHTALYWYRQSLGQGLEFLIYFQGNSAPDKSGLPSDRFSAERTGGSVSTLTIQRTQQEDSAVYLCASSPLPSLGTDTQYFGPGTRLTVL.

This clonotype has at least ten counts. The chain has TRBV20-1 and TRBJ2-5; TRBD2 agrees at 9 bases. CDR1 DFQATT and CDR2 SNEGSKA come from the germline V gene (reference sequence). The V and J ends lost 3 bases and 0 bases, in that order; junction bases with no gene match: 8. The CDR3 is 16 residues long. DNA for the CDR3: TGCAGTGCTAGTCCGATGACTAGCGGAAACCAAGAGACCCAGTACTTC. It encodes CSASPMTSGNQETQYF.

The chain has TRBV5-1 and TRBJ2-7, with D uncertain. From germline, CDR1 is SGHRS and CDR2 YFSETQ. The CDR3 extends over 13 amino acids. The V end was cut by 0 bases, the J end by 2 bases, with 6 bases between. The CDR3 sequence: CASSLDVTYEQYF. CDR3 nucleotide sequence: TGCGCCAGCAGCTTGGACGTTACCTACGAGCAGTACTTC.